The sequence of this T cell receptor (beta chain) was determined in a study of T cells after yellow fever vaccination. TCRdb called the 5' RACE reads again in MiXCR, with one record for every CDR3 protein. The sample consists of around 200,000 distinct CDR3 sequences, 9.5% to 11% of them appearing once. Germline CDR1 SGHRS, CDR2 YFSETQ. Trimming left V 7 bases short and J 4 bases short, with 14 bases between. CDR3 size: 13 residues. This clonotype was observed many times. This rearrangement joins TRBV5-1 to TRBJ1-2; D is unclear. The TCR comes from a man between 18 and 35 years old who received the YFV17D yellow fever vaccine. The sample here was CD8+ T cells sorted from PBMCs, taken 15 days after the yellow fever booster vaccination. CDR3 loop: CASANLPSYGYTF. The CDR3 bases are TGCGCCAGCGCGAACCTACCCTCCTATGGCTACACCTTC. The full variable domain, completed using reference TRBV5-1 and TRBJ1-2, is KAGVTQTPRYLIKTRGQQVTLSCSPISGHRSVSWYQQTPGQGLQFLFEYFSETQRNKGNFPGRFSGRQFSNSRSEMNVSTLELGDSALYLCASANLPSYGYTFGSGTRLTVV.